This is a list of T cell receptor beta chains from one sample in a study of T cells in Graves' hyperthyroidism and ophthalmopathy. TCRdb reprocessed the multiplex PCR reads via MiXCR and lists one record per CDR3 protein. In the table there are around 190,000 distinct CDR3 sequences, 17% of which are singletons. Sequenced: blood. The source of these receptors is a woman aged 50 to 60 with Graves' hyperthyroidism. Both conserved end residues are part of each CDR3. D genes are given only for firm matches. Where a row states a size, it is once, few, many or the class of an expanded clone; other rows omit it.

clone size	D gene	J gene	V gene	CDR3 DNA	CDR3 protein
few	-	TRBJ1-4	TRBV11-2	TGTGCCAGCAGCTTAGTTGGCAGACGTGCAACTAATGAAAAACTGTTTTTT	CASSLVGRRATNEKLFF
-	-	TRBJ1-1	TRBV6-1	TGTGCCAGCACCCGGGACGTCAGGAACACTGAAGCTTTCTTT	CASTRDVRNTEAFF
many	TRBD2	TRBJ2-2	TRBV11-2	TGTGCCAGCATCGGCCTAGCGGCCGACACCGGGGAGCTGTTTTTT	CASIGLAADTGELFF
-	-	TRBJ2-2	TRBV11-2	TGTGCCAGCAGCGGGGGCACCGGGGAGCTGTTTTTT	CASSGGTGELFF
-	-	TRBJ2-7	TRBV19	TGTGCCAGTAGTCCCGGCGGAGGGGGCACCTACGAGCAGTACTTC	CASSPGGGGTYEQYF
many	-	TRBJ2-1	TRBV3-1	TGTGCCAGCAGCCAAGACCGAGCGGAGCAGTTCTTC	CASSQDRAEQFF
-	-	TRBJ1-1	TRBV5-5	TGTGCCAGCAGCGGACCACCGGGGCGGGGACTGAACACTGAAGCTTTCTTT	CASSGPPGRGLNTEAFF
many	TRBD1	TRBJ1-2	TRBV5-1	TGCGCCAGCAGCCTGGACGCCGGGACAGTTTATGGCTACACCTTC	CASSLDAGTVYGYTF
many	TRBD2	TRBJ2-3	TRBV25-1	TGTGCCAGCAGTGAGGACCCGGGAGGGGGTGATACGCAGTATTTT	CASSEDPGGGDTQYF
many	TRBD1	TRBJ1-1	TRBV11-2	TGTGCCAGCAGCTTAATCCCCTGGACAGGCCGTGAAGCTTTCTTT	CASSLIPWTGREAFF
many	-	TRBJ1-1	TRBV7-9	TGTGCCAGCAGCTTTGAGGGCCCTGAAGCTTTCTTT	CASSFEGPEAFF
-	-	TRBJ2-3	TRBV5-1	TGCGCCAGCAGCCAAAGGGGATTAGGGACCCGCACAGATACGCAGTATTTT	CASSQRGLGTRTDTQYF
many	-	TRBJ1-5	TRBV27	TGTGCCAGCAGGCCCGACACAGTGGTCGAACAGCCCCAGCATTTT	CASRPDTVVEQPQHF